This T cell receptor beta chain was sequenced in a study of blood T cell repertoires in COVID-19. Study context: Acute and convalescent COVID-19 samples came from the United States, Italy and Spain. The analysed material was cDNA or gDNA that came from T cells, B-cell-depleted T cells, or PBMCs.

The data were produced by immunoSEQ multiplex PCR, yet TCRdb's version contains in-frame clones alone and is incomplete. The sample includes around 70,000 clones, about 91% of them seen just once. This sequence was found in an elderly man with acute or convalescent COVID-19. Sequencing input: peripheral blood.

The CDR3 bases are TGTGCCAGCGCCCACGGGACTAGCGGGAGGAACGGCACAGATACGCAGTATTTT. This codes for CASAHGTSGRNGTDTQYF. The rearrangement joins TRBV21-1 to TRBJ2-3; the table names TRBD2, a call not compared with the DNA. TRBV21-1 constitutes a pseudogene. The CDR3 is made up of 18 amino acids.